Listed here are 12 T cell receptor beta chains from one sample, sequenced in a study of regulatory and conventional T cells in RAG deficiency. Genomic DNA came from blood conventional CD4+ T cells gated CD25-low CD127-high. Profiled with immunoSEQ multiplex PCR; TCRdb holds only in-frame clones, not every one. The table has about 9,100 clones, around 95% seen once. Sample: CD4+ effector T cells sorted from blood. The receptors come from a human donor with RAG deficiency presenting as severe combined immunodeficiency.

The chain is built from TRBV11-2 and TRBJ1-2; D is perhaps TRBD1 (5 bases). Trimming took 1 base from V and 8 from J, leaving 8 bases between them. CDR3 size: 12 residues. CDR1 and CDR2 from the germline V gene are SGHAT and FQNNGV. The CDR3 DNA reads as TGTGCCAGCAGCTTAGGAGGGGAAGGCTACACCTTC. Protein sequence: CASSLGGEGYTF.

This clone was recorded once. The chain combines TRBV7-2 with TRBJ2-7, with TRBD1 as a possible D gene (5 bases). The CDR3 runs to 13 residues. The germline CDR1 and CDR2 sequences are SGHTA and FQGNSA. V was shortened by 2 bases and J by 2 bases, with 7 bases between the two germline ends. DNA of the CDR3: TGTGCCAGCAGCTTAACAGGCCCCTACGAGCAGTACTTC. It is translated as CASSLTGPYEQYF.

Remarks on this clone: This specimen includes other DNA sequences encoding the same CDR3. The V and J genes are TRBV5-4 and TRBJ2-5, with TRBD1 matching 7 bases. The ends lost 3 bases at V and 1 base at J; junction bases unmatched: 0. This CDR3 region has 13 residues. The germline gives CDR1 SGHNT, CDR2 YYREEE (reference sequence). The CDR3 nucleotides read TGTGCCAGCAGCTGGACAGGCCAAGAGACCCAGTACTTC. Residues: CASSWTGQETQYF.

V and J are TRBV2 and TRBJ2-4, with 9 nucleotides matching TRBD1. The CDR3 totals 13 residues. Losses at the gene ends were 6 bases for V and 4 bases for J; bases not matched to a gene: 1. Germline CDR1 is SNHLY and CDR2 is FYNNEI. CDR3 residues: CASSGTGKNIQYF. CDR3 DNA sequence: TGTGCCAGCAGCGGGACAGGGAAAAACATTCAGTACTTC.

The CDR3 DNA sequence: TGTGCCAGCAGTCCGGTACCGGGACGTTACTATGGCTACACCTTC. It codes for CASSPVPGRYYGYTF. This sequence joins TRBV27 and TRBJ1-2; D is possibly TRBD1 (5 bases). The germline gives CDR1 MNHEY, CDR2 SMNVEV (reference sequence). This CDR3 is built from 15 residues. V shed 5 bases and J shed 3 bases, with 16 bases lying between them.

This clone occurred a few times. The genes are TRBV5-5 and TRBJ1-3; 7 bases line up with TRBD1. CDR3 size: 15 residues. CDR1 and CDR2 from the germline V gene are SGHKS and YYEKEE (reference sequence). V lost 4 bases and J lost 1; bases outside the gene matches: 5. The CDR3, as DNA: TGTGCCAGCAGCCCGGGACAGAGGTCTGGAAACACCATATATTTT. Amino acids: CASSPGQRSGNTIYF.

V is TRBV9 and J is TRBJ2-2, with a weak D call TRBD2 (5 bases). The germline CDR1 and CDR2 sequences are SGDLS and YYNGEE. CDR3 size: 14 residues. Trimming left V 2 bases short and J 3 bases short, with 8 bases between. The CDR3 DNA follows: TGTGCCAGCAGCGTCGGGGTCCACACCGGGGAGCTGTTTTTT. As protein: CASSVGVHTGELFF.

The CDR3 reads CASSGSGSYNEQFF. The CDR3 coding sequence is TGCGCCAGCAGTGGAAGCGGCTCCTACAATGAGCAGTTCTTC. The chain couples TRBV10-2 to TRBJ2-1; the D gene is possibly TRBD2 (5 bases). V was cut by 4 bases and J by 0 bases, with 7 bases left in between. The length of the CDR3 is 14 residues. CDR1 is WSHSY and CDR2 is SAAADI in the germline V gene.

The V and J genes are TRBV29-1 and TRBJ2-5; possible D gene TRBD2, 5 bases. The CDR3 is 13 amino acids. From germline, CDR1 is SQVTM and CDR2 ANQGSEA. Trimming pared 4 bases from V and 5 bases from J, leaving 14 bases between. The CDR3 sequence: CSVVRGRMETQYF. The DNA of the CDR3 is TGCAGCGTTGTTCGGGGAAGGATGGAGACCCAGTACTTC.

V is TRBV28 and J is TRBJ2-3, with 9 bases lining up with TRBD1. The V and J ends lost 5 bases and 4 bases, in that order; junction bases with no gene match: 4. The CDR3 length is 14 residues. From germline, CDR1 is MDHEN and CDR2 SYDVKM. This CDR3 reads CASSPRTGADTQYF. The CDR3 region has the DNA TGTGCCAGCAGTCCGCGGACAGGGGCAGATACGCAGTATTTT.

The chain joins TRBV10-3 to TRBJ2-2; TRBD1 matches 7 bases. V lost 4 bases to trimming and J lost 8 bases; unmatched junction nucleotides: 4. The CDR3 has 13 residues. CDR1 is ENHRY and CDR2 is SYGVKD in the germline V gene. The CDR3 DNA reads TGTGCCATCAGTGGACAGGGCTTGGGGGAGCTGTTTTTT. It specifies CAISGQGLGELFF.

The chain recombines TRBV19 with TRBJ2-2; 10 bases are shared with TRBD1. The CDR3 loop spans 13 amino acids. CDR1 LNHDA and CDR2 SQIVND come from the germline V gene (reference sequence). The junction had 0 bases not matched to a gene; V was cut back by 8 bases and J by 3 bases. The CDR3 region is CASDRGHTGELFF. As DNA, the CDR3 is TGTGCCAGTGACAGGGGGCACACCGGGGAGCTGTTTTTT.